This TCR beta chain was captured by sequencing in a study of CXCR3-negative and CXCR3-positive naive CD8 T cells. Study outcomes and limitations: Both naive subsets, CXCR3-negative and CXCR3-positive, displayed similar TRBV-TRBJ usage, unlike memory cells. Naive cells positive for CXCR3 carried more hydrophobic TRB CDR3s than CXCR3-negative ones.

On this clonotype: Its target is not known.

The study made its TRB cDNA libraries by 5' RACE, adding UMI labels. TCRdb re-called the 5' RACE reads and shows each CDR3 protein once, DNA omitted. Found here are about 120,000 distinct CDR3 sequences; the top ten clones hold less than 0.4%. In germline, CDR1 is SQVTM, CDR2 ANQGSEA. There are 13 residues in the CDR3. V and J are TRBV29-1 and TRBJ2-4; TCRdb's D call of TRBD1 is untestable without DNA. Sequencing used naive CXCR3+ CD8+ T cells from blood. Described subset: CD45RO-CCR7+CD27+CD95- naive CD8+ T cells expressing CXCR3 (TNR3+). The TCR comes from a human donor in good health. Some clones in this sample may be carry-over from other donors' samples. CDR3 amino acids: CSVADRAKNIQYF. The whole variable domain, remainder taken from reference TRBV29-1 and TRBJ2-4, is SAVISQKPSRDICQRGTSLTIQCQVDSQVTMMFWYRQQPGQSLTLIATANQGSEATYESGFVIDKFPISRPNLTFSTLTVSNMSPEDSSIYLCSVADRAKNIQYFGAGTRLSVL.